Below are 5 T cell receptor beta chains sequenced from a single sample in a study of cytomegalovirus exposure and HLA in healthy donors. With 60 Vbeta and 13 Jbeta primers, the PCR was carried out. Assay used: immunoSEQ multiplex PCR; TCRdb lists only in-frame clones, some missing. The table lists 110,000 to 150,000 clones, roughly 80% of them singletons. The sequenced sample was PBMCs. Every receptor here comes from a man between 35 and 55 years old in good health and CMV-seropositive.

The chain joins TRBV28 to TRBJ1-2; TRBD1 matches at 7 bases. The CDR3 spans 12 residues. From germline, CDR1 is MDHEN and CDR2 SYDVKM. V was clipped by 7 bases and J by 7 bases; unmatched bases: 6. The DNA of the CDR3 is TGTGCCAGCAACACAGGGGCTCGTGGCTACACCTTC. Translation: CASNTGARGYTF.

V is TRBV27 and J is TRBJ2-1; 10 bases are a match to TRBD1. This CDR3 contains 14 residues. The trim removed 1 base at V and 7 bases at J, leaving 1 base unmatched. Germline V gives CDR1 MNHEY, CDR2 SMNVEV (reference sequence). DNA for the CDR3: TGTGCCAGCAGTTTATGGACAGGGGGGAATGAGCAGTTCTTC. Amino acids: CASSLWTGGNEQFF.

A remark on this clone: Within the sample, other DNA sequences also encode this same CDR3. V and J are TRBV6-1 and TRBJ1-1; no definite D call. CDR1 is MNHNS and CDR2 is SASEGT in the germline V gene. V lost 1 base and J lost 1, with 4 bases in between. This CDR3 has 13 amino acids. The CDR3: CASSEGGNTEAFF. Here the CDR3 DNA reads TGTGCCAGCAGTGAAGGAGGGAACACTGAAGCTTTCTTT.

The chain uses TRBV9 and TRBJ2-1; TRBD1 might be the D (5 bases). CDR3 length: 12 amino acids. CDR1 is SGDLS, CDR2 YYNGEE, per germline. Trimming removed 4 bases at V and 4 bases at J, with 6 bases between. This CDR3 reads CASSSGYNEQFF. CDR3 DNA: TGTGCCAGCAGCTCAGGGTACAATGAGCAGTTCTTC.

Written as DNA, the CDR3 is TGTGCCAGCTCACCACCGTCGAAGGGGTGGAAGAGCTACACCTTC. Protein: CASSPPSKGWKSYTF. V usage is TRBV18 and J usage is TRBJ1-2; weak D call: TRBD1 (5 bases). This CDR3 has 15 amino acids. The germline V and J ends were trimmed by 0 bases and 9 bases, with 17 bases remaining between them. Germline CDR1 is KGHSH and CDR2 is LQKENI.